Sequencing of this TCR beta chain was carried out in a study of PD-1 blockade in classical Hodgkin lymphoma. Study-wide background: Every 2 weeks, patients had 3 mg/kg nivolumab intravenously. Study-level points and caveats: Complete responders started with a diversity level that resembled newly diagnosed patients at baseline. By C4D1, CD4+ diversity increased significantly, especially in complete responders. Anyone who began nivolumab under 1 year after ASCT was excluded.

Turning to this clone: Its antigen remains unknown.

The sample's time point: cycle 4 day 1 (C4D1), after 6 weeks of nivolumab. Each of the patients experienced relapse following autologous stem cell transplantation, and their brentuximab vedotin exposure differed. There are 14 residues in the CDR3. Trimming took off 4 bases at V and 4 bases at J, with 11 bases between the two ends. The germline V gene has CDR1 SGHRS and CDR2 YFSETQ. The method was immunoSEQ multiplex PCR; TCRdb's version includes in-frame clones alone and lacks a portion of them. Among 5,500 to 7,500 clones listed, over 80% were seen once. Sequencing used peripheral blood mononuclear cells (PBMCs), obtained before the fourth cycle of nivolumab. The TCR was taken from a human donor with classical Hodgkin lymphoma. The V gene is TRBV5-1, the J gene TRBJ1-4; D remains ambiguous. CDR3 loop: CASSPGQFNEKLFF. DNA of the CDR3: TGCGCCAGCAGCCCCGGGCAGTTTAATGAAAAACTGTTTTTT. Using reference TRBV5-1 and TRBJ1-4 for the parts outside the CDR3, the full variable domain is KAGVTQTPRYLIKTRGQQVTLSCSPISGHRSVSWYQQTPGQGLQFLFEYFSETQRNKGNFPGRFSGRQFSNSRSEMNVSTLELGDSALYLCASSPGQFNEKLFFGSGTQLSVL.